Shown below are 21 T cell receptor beta chains from a single sample sequenced in a study of blood T cell repertoires in COVID-19. Assay used: immunoSEQ multiplex PCR; TCRdb lists only in-frame clones, some missing. Of 40,000 to 55,000 clones in the sample, more than 65% were seen once. The sequenced material came from peripheral blood. Receptor source: a human donor in a cohort sampled during active COVID-19.

This chain joins TRBV7-2 and TRBJ2-5; TRBD1 is a possible D gene (7 bases). This CDR3 is built from 13 residues. Germline values: CDR1 SGHTA, CDR2 FQGNSA. The V gene lost 5 bases and the J gene lost 4 bases, with 11 bases spanning the gap. CDR3 region: CASSQGGGETQYF. Here the CDR3 DNA reads TGTGCCAGCAGCCAGGGGGGCGGAGAGACCCAGTACTTC.

The chain combines TRBV27 with TRBJ2-3; no definite D call. V lost 3 bases and J 0 bases, leaving 10 bases between the germline ends. Per germline, CDR1 MNHEY and CDR2 SMNVEV (reference sequence). The CDR3 runs to 15 residues. The chain's CDR3 is CASSFRSESTDTQYF. CDR3 DNA: TGTGCCAGCAGTTTTAGAAGCGAAAGCACAGATACGCAGTATTTT.

The chain has TRBV4-2 and TRBJ2-7; maybe TRBD2 (6 bases). CDR1 and CDR2 from the germline V gene are LGHNA and YNFKEQ. The CDR3 runs to 15 residues. V gave up 3 bases and J gave up 0 bases, with 12 bases separating them. The CDR3 loop reads CASSQGDFTSYEQYF. The CDR3 DNA is TGTGCCAGCAGCCAGGGGGACTTCACCTCCTACGAGCAGTACTTC.

This rearrangement joins TRBV7-3 to TRBJ2-1, with TRBD1 as a possible D gene (5 bases). V was trimmed by 5 bases and J by 9 bases, leaving 20 bases between them. The CDR3 consists of 15 residues. Looked up from germline, CDR1 is SGHTA and CDR2 is FQGTGA. This CDR3 reads CASSPSGAGLAEQFF. In DNA, the CDR3 is TGTGCCAGCAGCCCATCTGGGGCAGGTTTGGCTGAGCAGTTCTTC.

DNA for the CDR3: TGTGCCTGGAGTGTGGTAGCGGGAGAACGGAGTGGCTCCTACGAGCAGTACTTC. Encoded protein: CAWSVVAGERSGSYEQYF. The chain employs TRBV30 and TRBJ2-7; TRBD2 agrees at 9 bases. The germline V gene encodes CDR1 GTSNPN and CDR2 SVGIG (reference sequence). With 0 bases clipped from V and 0 bases from J, the junction kept 12 bases outside the gene matches. There are 18 residues in the CDR3.

The J gene is TRBJ2-1, the V gene TRBV9, with TRBD2 identical over 7 bases. CDR1 and CDR2 (germline): SGDLS, YYNGEE. This CDR3 has 12 amino acids. V gave up 8 bases and J gave up 7 bases; unmatched junction bases: 6. CDR3 residues: CASAGVINEQFF. CDR3 sequence (DNA): TGTGCCAGTGCGGGAGTGATTAATGAGCAGTTCTTC. Filled out from reference TRBV9 and TRBJ2-1, the complete variable domain reads DSGVTQTPKHLITATGQRVTLRCSPRSGDLSVYWYQQSLDQGLQFLIQYYNGEERAKGNILERFSAQQFPDLHSELNLSSLELGDSALYFCASAGVINEQFFGPGTRLTVL.

The chain combines TRBV28 with TRBJ1-1; D gene ambiguous. Per the germline V gene, CDR1 is MDHEN and CDR2 is SYDVKM. Trimming removed 6 bases at V and 6 bases at J, with 17 bases between. This CDR3 region has 14 residues. The CDR3 sequence: CASSYLEPKAEAFF. DNA of the CDR3: TGTGCCAGCAGCTACCTGGAGCCAAAAGCTGAAGCTTTCTTT. The complete variable domain, with remaining parts taken from reference TRBV28 and TRBJ1-1, reads DVKVTQSSRYLVKRTGEKVFLECVQDMDHENMFWYRQDPGLGLRLIYFSYDVKMKEKGDIPEGYSVSREKKERFSLILESASTNQTSMYLCASSYLEPKAEAFFGQGTRLTVV.

The gene calls are TRBV20-1 and TRBJ1-1; D not resolved. Germline CDR1 reads DFQATT; CDR2 reads SNEGSKA (reference sequence). V lost 3 bases, J lost 5 bases, and 7 bases lay in between. The CDR3 consists of 11 residues. The CDR3: CSARAGTEAFF. In nucleotides, the CDR3 is TGCAGTGCTAGGGCGGGGACTGAAGCTTTCTTT.

The rearrangement links TRBV18 to TRBJ2-3; TRBD2 might be the D (5 bases). CDR1 and CDR2 (germline): KGHSH, LQKENI. Trimming took off 1 base at V and 0 bases at J, with 8 bases between the two ends. The CDR3 has 15 residues. The CDR3: CASSPQTISTDTQYF. CDR3 sequence (DNA): TGTGCCAGCTCACCACAGACTATTAGCACAGATACGCAGTATTTT.

V usage is TRBV29-1 and J usage is TRBJ2-2; weak D call: TRBD2 (7 bases). Germline lookup yields CDR1 SQVTM and CDR2 ANQGSEA. The CDR3 loop spans 13 amino acids. CDR3 DNA: TGCTCGAGCGGGGCGGGGGCGCTTGGGGAGCTGTTTTTT. It is translated as CSSGAGALGELFF.

J is TRBJ2-1 and V is TRBV9; 7 positions agree with TRBD2. This CDR3 region has 15 residues. CDR1 SGDLS and CDR2 YYNGEE come from the germline V gene. The V segment lost 0 bases and the J segment 2 bases; nucleotides outside the gene matches: 2. CDR3: CASSVVSGTYNEQFF. CDR3 bases: TGTGCCAGCAGCGTAGTGAGCGGGACCTACAATGAGCAGTTCTTC.

CDR3 residues: CASSVGRGETQYF. For the CDR3, the DNA is TGTGCCAGCAGCGTAGGCAGGGGGGAGACCCAGTACTTC. This chain uses TRBV9 with TRBJ2-5, with TRBD1 matching over 7 bases. V was clipped by 0 bases and J by 5 bases; unmatched bases: 1. CDR3 size: 13 residues. The germline V gene has CDR1 SGDLS and CDR2 YYNGEE.

The rearrangement uses TRBV7-2 and TRBJ2-2, with 8 bases identical to TRBD1. The V and J ends lost 4 bases and 0 bases, in that order; junction bases with no gene match: 4. There are 16 residues in the CDR3. Germline V gives CDR1 SGHTA, CDR2 FQGNSA. In DNA, the CDR3 is TGTGCCAGCAGCTCCCGGACAGGGTCGAACACCGGGGAGCTGTTTTTT. It is translated as CASSSRTGSNTGELFF.

The chain uses TRBV28 and TRBJ1-1; D remains ambiguous. The CDR3 is 11 residues long. V was pared by 4 bases and J by 2 bases, with 2 bases between. Germline V lookup: CDR1 MDHEN, CDR2 SYDVKM. The CDR3 coding sequence is TGTGCCAGCAGTTCAAACACTGAAGCTTTCTTT. Translating gives CASSSNTEAFF.

The chain links TRBV14 to TRBJ2-7, with 14 bases lining up with TRBD2. The junction had 0 bases not matched to a gene; V was cut back by 3 bases and J by 2 bases. Germline V gene sequence: CDR1 SGHDN, CDR2 FVKESK. This CDR3 spans 15 amino acids. The CDR3: CASSQGLAGAYEQYF. The CDR3 DNA follows: TGTGCCAGCAGCCAGGGACTAGCGGGAGCCTACGAGCAGTACTTC.

CDR3 region: CASSTRQGGHFTEAFF. CDR3 in DNA: TGTGCCAGTAGTACCAGACAGGGCGGACACTTCACTGAAGCTTTCTTT. This chain joins TRBV19 and TRBJ1-1; 7 nucleotides agree with TRBD1. Germline loops: CDR1 LNHDA, CDR2 SQIVND (reference sequence). The trim removed 4 bases at V and 4 bases at J, leaving 12 bases unmatched. The CDR3 is 16 residues long.

CDR3: CATSRRQTGGGETQYF. The CDR3 nucleotides read TGTGCCACCAGCAGGAGGCAGACGGGAGGGGGAGAGACCCAGTACTTC. This chain uses TRBV15 with TRBJ2-5; 8 bases are a match to TRBD2. The ends lost 3 bases at V and 4 bases at J; junction bases unmatched: 10. The germline gives CDR1 LNHNV, CDR2 YYDKDF (reference sequence). This CDR3 comprises 16 residues.

The CDR3, as DNA: TGCGCCAGCAGCTTCCAGGCAGGGGACGAAAAACTGTTTTTT. Its protein product is CASSFQAGDEKLFF. V and J are TRBV5-1 and TRBJ1-4; the D gene is possibly TRBD1 (6 bases). V lost 2 bases to trimming and J lost 8 bases, with 13 bases between them. In germline, CDR1 is SGHRS, CDR2 YFSETQ. The CDR3 consists of 14 residues.

The V and J genes are TRBV25-1 and TRBJ2-5; 9 bases match TRBD1. Germline loops: CDR1 MGHDK, CDR2 SYGVNS. CDR3 length equals 12 residues. V gave up 7 bases and J gave up 4 bases; unmatched junction bases: 1. The CDR3 bases are TGTGCCAGCACGGACAGGGGAGAGACCCAGTACTTC. Amino acid sequence: CASTDRGETQYF. Based on the CDR3 plus reference TRBV25-1 and TRBJ2-5, the full variable domain is EADIYQTPRYLVIGTGKKITLECSQTMGHDKMYWYQQDPGMELHLIHYSYGVNSTEKGDLSSESTVSRIRTEHFPLTLESARPSHTSQYLCASTDRGETQYFGPGTRLLVL.

The CDR3 protein is CASSLSWGGNQPQHF. Written as DNA, the CDR3 is TGTGCCAGCAGTTTATCGTGGGGGGGCAATCAGCCCCAGCATTTT. The rearrangement joins TRBV27 to TRBJ1-5, with a possible D match to TRBD1 (5 bases). Germline lookup yields CDR1 MNHEY and CDR2 SMNVEV (reference sequence). CDR3 length equals 15 residues. The V end was cut by 0 bases, the J end by 2 bases, with 8 bases between.

The chain links TRBV29-1 to TRBJ1-2, with a possible D match to TRBD1 (6 bases). The CDR3 covers 13 residues. CDR1 is SQVTM and CDR2 is ANQGSEA in the germline V gene. V was shortened by 2 bases and J by 4 bases, with 11 bases between the two germline ends. CDR3 residues: CSVEFYRVYGYTF. CDR3 nucleotides: TGCAGCGTTGAATTTTACAGGGTCTATGGCTACACCTTC.